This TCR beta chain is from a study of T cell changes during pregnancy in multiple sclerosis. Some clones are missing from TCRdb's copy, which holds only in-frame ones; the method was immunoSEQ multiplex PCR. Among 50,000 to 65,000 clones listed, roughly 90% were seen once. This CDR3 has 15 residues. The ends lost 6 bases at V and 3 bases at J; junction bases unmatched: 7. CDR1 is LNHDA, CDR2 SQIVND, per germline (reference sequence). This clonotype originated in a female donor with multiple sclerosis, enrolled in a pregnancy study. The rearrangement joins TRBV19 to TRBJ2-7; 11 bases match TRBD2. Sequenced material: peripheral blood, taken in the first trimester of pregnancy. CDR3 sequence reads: CASRPLAGDYYEQYF. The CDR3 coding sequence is TGTGCCAGTAGACCACTAGCGGGAGACTACTACGAGCAGTACTTC.